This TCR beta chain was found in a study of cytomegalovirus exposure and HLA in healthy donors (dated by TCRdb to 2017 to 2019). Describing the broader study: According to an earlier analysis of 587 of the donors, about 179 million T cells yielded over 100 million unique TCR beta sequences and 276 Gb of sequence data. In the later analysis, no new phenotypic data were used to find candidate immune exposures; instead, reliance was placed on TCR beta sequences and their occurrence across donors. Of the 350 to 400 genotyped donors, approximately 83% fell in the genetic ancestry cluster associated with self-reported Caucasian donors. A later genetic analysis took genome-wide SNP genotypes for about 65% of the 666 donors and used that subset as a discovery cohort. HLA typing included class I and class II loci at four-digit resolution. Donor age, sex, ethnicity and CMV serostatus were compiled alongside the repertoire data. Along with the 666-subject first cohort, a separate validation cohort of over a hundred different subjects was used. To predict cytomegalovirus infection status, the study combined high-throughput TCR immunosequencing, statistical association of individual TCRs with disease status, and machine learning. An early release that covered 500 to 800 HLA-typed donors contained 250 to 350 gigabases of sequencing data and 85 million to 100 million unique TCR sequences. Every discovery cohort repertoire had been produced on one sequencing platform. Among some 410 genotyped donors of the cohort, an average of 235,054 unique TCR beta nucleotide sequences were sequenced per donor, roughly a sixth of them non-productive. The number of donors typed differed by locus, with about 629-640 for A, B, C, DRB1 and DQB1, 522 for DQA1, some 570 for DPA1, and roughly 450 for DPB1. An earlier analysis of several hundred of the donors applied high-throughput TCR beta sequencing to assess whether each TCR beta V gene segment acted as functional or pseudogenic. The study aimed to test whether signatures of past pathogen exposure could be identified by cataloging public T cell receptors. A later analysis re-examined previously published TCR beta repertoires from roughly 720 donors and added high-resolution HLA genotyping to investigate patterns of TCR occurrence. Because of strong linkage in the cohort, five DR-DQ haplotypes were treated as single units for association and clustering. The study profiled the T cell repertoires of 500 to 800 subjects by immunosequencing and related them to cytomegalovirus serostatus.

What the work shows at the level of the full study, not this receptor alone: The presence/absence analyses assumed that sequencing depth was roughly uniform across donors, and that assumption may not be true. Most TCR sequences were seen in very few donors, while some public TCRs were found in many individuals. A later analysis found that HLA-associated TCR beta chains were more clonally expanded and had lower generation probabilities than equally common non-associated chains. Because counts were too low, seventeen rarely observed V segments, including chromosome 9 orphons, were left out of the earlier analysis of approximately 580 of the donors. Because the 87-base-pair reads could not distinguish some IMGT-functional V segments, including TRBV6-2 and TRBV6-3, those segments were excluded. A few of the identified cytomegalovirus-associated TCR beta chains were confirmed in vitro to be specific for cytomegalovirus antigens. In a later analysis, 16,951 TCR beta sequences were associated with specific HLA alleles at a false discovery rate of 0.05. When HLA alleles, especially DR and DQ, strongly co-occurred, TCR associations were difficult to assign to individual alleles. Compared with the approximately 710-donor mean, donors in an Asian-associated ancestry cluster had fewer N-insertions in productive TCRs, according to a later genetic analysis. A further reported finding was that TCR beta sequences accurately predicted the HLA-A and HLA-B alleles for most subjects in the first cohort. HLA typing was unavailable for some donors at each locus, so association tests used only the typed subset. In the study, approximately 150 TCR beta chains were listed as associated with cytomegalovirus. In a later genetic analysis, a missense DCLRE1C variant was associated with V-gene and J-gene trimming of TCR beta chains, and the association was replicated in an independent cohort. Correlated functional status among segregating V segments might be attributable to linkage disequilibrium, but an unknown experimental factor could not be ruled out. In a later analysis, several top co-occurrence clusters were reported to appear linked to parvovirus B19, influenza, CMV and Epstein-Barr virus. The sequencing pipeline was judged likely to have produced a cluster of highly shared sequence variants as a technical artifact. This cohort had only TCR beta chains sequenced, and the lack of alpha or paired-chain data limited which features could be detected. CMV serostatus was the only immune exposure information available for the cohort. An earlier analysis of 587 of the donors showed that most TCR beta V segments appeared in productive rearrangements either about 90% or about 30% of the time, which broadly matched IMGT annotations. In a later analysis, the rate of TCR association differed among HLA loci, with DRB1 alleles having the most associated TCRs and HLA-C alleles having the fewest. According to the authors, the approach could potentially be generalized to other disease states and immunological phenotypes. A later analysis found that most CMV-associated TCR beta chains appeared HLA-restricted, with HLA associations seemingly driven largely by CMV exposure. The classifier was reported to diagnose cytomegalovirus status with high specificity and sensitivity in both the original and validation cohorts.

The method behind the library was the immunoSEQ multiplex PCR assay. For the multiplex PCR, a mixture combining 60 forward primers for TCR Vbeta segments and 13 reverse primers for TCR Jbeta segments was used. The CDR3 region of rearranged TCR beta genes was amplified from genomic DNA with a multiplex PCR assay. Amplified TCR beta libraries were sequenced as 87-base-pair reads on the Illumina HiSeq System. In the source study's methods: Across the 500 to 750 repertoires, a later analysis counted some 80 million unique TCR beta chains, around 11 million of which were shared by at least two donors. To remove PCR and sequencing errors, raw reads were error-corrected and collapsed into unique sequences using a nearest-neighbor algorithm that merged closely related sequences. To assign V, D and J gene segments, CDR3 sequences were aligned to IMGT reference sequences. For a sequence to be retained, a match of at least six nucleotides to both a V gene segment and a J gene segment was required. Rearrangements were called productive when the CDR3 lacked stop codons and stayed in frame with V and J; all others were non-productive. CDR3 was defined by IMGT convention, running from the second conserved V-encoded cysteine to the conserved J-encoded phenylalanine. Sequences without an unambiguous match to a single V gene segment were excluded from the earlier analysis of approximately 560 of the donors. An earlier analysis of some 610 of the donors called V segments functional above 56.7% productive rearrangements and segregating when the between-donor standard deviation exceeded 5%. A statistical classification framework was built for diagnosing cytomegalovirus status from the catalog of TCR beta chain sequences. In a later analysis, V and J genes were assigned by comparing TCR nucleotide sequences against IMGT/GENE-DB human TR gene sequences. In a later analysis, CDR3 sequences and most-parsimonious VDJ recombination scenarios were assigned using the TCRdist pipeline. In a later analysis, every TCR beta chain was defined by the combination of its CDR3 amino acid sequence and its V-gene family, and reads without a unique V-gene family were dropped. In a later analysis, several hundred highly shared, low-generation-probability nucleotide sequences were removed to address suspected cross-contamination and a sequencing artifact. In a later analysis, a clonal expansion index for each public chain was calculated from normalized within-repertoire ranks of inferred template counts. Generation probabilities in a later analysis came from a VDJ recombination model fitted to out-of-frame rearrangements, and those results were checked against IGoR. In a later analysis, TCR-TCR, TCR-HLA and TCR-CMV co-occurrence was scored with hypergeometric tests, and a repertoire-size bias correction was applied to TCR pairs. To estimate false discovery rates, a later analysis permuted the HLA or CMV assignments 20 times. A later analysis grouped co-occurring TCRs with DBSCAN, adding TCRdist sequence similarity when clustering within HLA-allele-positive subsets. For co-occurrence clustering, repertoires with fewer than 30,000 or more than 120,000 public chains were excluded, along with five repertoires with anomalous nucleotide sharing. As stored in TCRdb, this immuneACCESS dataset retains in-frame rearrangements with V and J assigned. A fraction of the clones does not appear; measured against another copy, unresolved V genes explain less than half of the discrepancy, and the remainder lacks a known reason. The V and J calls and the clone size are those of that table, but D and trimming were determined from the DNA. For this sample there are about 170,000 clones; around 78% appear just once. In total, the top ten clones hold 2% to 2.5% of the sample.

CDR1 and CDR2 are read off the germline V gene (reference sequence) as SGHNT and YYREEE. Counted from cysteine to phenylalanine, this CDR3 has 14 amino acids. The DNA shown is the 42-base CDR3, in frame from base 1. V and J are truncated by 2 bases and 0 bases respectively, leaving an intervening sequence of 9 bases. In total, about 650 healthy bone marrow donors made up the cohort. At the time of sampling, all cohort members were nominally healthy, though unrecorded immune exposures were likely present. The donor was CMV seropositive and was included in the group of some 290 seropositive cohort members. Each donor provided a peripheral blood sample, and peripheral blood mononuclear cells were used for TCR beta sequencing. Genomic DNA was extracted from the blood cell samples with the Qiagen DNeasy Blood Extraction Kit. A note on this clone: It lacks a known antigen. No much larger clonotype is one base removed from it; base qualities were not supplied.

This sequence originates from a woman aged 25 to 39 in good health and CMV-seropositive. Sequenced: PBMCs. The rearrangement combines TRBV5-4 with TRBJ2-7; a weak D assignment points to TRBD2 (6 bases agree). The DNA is TGTGCCAGCAGCTTTGCGGGGTTCTCCTACGAGCAGTACTTC. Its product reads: CASSFAGFSYEQYF.